The 5 T cell receptor beta chains listed next were all sequenced from one sample in a study of response to subunit inactivated influenza vaccine. TCRdb re-analysed the RT-PCR reads in MiXCR, keeping a single row per CDR3 protein. The table lists about 180,000 distinct CDR3 sequences, around 8.8% of them singletons. The material sequenced was non-naive T cells sorted from PBMCs, taken on the day of vaccination. All receptors derive from a middle-aged man who received an inactivated influenza vaccine.

A few counts support this clonotype. The chain combines TRBV7-9 with TRBJ1-4, with 8 bases identical to TRBD1. The CDR3 runs 14 residues. Germline-derived CDR1 and CDR2 are SEHNR and FQNEAQ (reference sequence). The V gene end was trimmed by 3 bases and the J gene end by 8 bases; junction bases not matched to a gene: 5. The CDR3 here is CASSLTGAMEKLFF. The CDR3 nucleotides are TGTGCCAGCAGCTTGACAGGGGCAATGGAAAAACTGTTTTTT.

This clonotype came up a few times. This chain connects TRBV28 to TRBJ2-1, with 7 bases aligning to TRBD2. The CDR3 extends over 18 amino acids. The V segment lost 6 bases and the J segment 0 bases; nucleotides outside the gene matches: 14. CDR1 MDHEN and CDR2 SYDVKM come from the germline V gene. The chain's CDR3 is CASSQVYGRESSYNEQFF. CDR3 nucleotides: TGTGCCAGCAGCCAAGTTTATGGGCGGGAGAGCTCCTACAATGAGCAGTTCTTC. Full variable domain (missing parts from reference TRBV28 and TRBJ2-1): DVKVTQSSRYLVKRTGEKVFLECVQDMDHENMFWYRQDPGLGLRLIYFSYDVKMKEKGDIPEGYSVSREKKERFSLILESASTNQTSMYLCASSQVYGRESSYNEQFFGPGTRLTVL.

This chain links TRBV14 with TRBJ2-3; D may be TRBD2 (7 bases). Deletions cut 4 bases from V and 4 bases from J, with 15 bases between. In germline, CDR1 is SGHDN, CDR2 FVKESK. The CDR3 has 15 amino acids. CDR3 sequence (DNA): TGTGCCAGCAGCCCTGGGGGGGCGCACGCAGATACGCAGTATTTT. Its translation: CASSPGGAHADTQYF.

The rearrangement links TRBV6-1 to TRBJ1-2; no reliable D call. The germline V and J ends were trimmed by 7 bases and 7 bases, with 16 bases remaining between them. The germline CDR1 and CDR2 sequences are MNHNS and SASEGT. This CDR3 contains 13 residues. The chain's CDR3 is CASKSENDGGYTF. The CDR3 DNA reads as TGTGCCAGCAAATCAGAAAACGACGGTGGCTACACCTTC.

This clonotype was found many times. This sequence joins TRBV29-1 and TRBJ2-1; 12 bases are shared with TRBD2. CDR1 and CDR2 (germline): SQVTM, ANQGSEA. The trim removed 4 bases at V and 9 bases at J, leaving 7 bases unmatched. The CDR3 has 14 residues. Here the CDR3 reads CSVGTSGKLFEQFF. CDR3 nucleotide sequence: TGCAGCGTTGGGACTAGCGGGAAGTTGTTTGAGCAGTTCTTC.